At least ten counts were recorded for the clone carrying this T cell receptor (beta chain). This specimen belongs to a study of identical twins. In TCRdb, the 5' RACE reads were re-called with MiXCR into one record per CDR3 protein. Among 450,000 to 650,000 distinct CDR3 sequences listed, approximately 10% were seen once. CDR1 LGHDT and CDR2 YNNKEL come from the germline V gene (reference sequence). J was trimmed by 8 bases and V by 1 base; bases with no gene match: 7. This CDR3 region has 16 residues. These same data were also listed under a study on yellow fever vaccine responses in identical twins.

Material: PBMCs. The chain joins TRBV3-1 to TRBJ2-3; the match to TRBD2 covers 12 bases. This TCR derives from a woman in her late teens or twenties in good health. The CDR3 DNA sequence: TGTGCCAGCAGCCAAGGGCTAGCGGGAGGGCCCGGTACGCAGTATTTT. Its protein is CASSQGLAGGPGTQYF.